This TCR beta chain was sequenced in a study of T cell responses to AZD1222 COVID-19 vaccine. Study results and limitations: The sample set comprised mostly white British donors with more females, and clonal diversity was possibly underestimated. Close to half of all spike-specific TCRs reportedly target regions of the variants that are unmutated. Spike as a whole was targeted by vaccine-associated CD4 TCRs, dominant at 160-218 and 743-854.

V dropped 2 bases and J dropped 4 bases, with 9 bases sitting between them. This CDR3 has 13 residues. Germline V CDR1 and CDR2: MDHEN, SYDVKM. The data were produced by immunoSEQ multiplex PCR, yet TCRdb's version contains in-frame clones alone and is incomplete. The sample lists more than 85,000 clones; 70% to 90% were seen once. With regard to this clone: The antigen is undetermined.

Here the sequenced sample was peripheral blood, taken on day 0 of AZD1222 vaccination. This receptor was taken from an adult in good health. The rearrangement uses TRBV28 and TRBJ2-7; a possible D gene is TRBD2 (5 bases). The CDR3 loop reads CASSLIRRYEQYF. The CDR3 DNA reads as TGTGCCAGCAGTTTAATCCGGAGGTACGAGCAGTACTTC.